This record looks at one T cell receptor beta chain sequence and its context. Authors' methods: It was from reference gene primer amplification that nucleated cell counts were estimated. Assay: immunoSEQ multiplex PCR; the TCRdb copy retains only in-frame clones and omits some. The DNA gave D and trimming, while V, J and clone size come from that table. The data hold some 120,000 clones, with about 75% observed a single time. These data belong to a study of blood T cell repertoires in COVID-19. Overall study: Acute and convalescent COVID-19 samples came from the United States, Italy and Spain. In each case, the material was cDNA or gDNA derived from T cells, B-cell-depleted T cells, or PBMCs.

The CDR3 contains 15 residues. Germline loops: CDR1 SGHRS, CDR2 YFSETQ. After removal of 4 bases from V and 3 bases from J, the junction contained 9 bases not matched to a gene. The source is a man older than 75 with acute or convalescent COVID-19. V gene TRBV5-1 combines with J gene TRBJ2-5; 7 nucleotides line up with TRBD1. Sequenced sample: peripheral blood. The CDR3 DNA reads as TGCGCCAGCAGCCAGGGAGCCACAGGGGAAGAGACCCAGTACTTC. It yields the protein CASSQGATGEETQYF.